Below, 9 T cell receptor beta chains from the same sample are listed, as sequenced in a study of CD8+CD57+ T cells in acquired aplastic anemia. Genomic DNA acted as the template from which TCR beta VDJ combination and CDR3 sequence profiling were carried out. TCRdb re-derived calls from the reads in MiXCR, one entry per CDR3 protein. The table records fewer than 200,000 distinct CDR3 sequences, about 64% of them present only once. Material: sorted CD4+, CD8+, or CD8+CD57+ T cells (not recorded which) from PBMCs. These receptors all come from a human donor in good health.

This clonotype appeared a single time. The V call is TRBV9, the J call TRBJ2-5; TRBD1 aligns across 8 bases. Trimming cost V 4 bases and J 4 bases; bases outside gene matches: 12. Germline assignment: CDR1 SGDLS and CDR2 YYNGEE. The CDR3 loop spans 16 amino acids. In nucleotides, the CDR3 is TGTGCCAGCAGCCCAAGGACAGGGAGAGGACGAGAGACCCAGTACTTC. Its protein is CASSPRTGRGRETQYF.

The V and J genes are TRBV20-1 and TRBJ2-7; 8 positions match TRBD2. The V segment lost 3 bases and the J segment 6 bases; nucleotides outside the gene matches: 4. The CDR3 is made up of 12 amino acids. Germline V gene data show CDR1 as DFQATT and CDR2 as SNEGSKA (reference sequence). The chain's CDR3 is CSARGSGVEQYF. CDR3 nucleotides: TGCAGTGCTAGGGGTAGCGGGGTCGAGCAGTACTTC.

Many counts were recorded for this clonotype. The chain recombines TRBV20-1 with TRBJ2-2; weak D call: TRBD1 (6 bases). Per the germline V gene, CDR1 is DFQATT and CDR2 is SNEGSKA (reference sequence). V lost 6 bases and J 4 bases, leaving 30 bases between the germline ends. The CDR3 has 19 amino acids. As DNA, the CDR3 is TGCAGTGCCCCTGTGGGGCCAGGGGACCCTATAAGTCTCACCGGGGAGCTGTTTTTT. This gives the protein CSAPVGPGDPISLTGELFF.

About this clonotype: A read error may account for a junction end that differs from germline. The chain carries TRBV19 and TRBJ2-7; D might be TRBD1 (6 bases). This CDR3 comprises 13 residues. The germline V gene encodes CDR1 LNHDA and CDR2 SQIVND (reference sequence). CDR3 region: CASSIGTAYGQYF. DNA for the CDR3: TGTGCCAGTAGTATAGGGACAGCCTACGGGCAGTACTTC.

The chain joins TRBV5-4 to TRBJ1-1; D may be TRBD1 (6 bases). Germline assignment: CDR1 SGHNT and CDR2 YYREEE (reference sequence). The CDR3 totals 14 residues. Trimming stripped 3 bases from V and 1 base from J, with 10 bases between. CDR3 bases: TGTGCCAGCAGCTCTCGGACAGAGAACACTGAAGCTTTCTTT. Amino acids: CASSSRTENTEAFF.

This chain joins TRBV20-1 and TRBJ2-7, with 7 bases matching TRBD1. V lost 2 bases to trimming and J lost 0 bases; unmatched junction nucleotides: 7. This CDR3 is built from 15 residues. The germline V gene has CDR1 DFQATT and CDR2 SNEGSKA (reference sequence). The CDR3 sequence is CSARSETGNSYEQYF. The DNA for the CDR3 is TGCAGTGCTAGATCCGAGACAGGGAACTCCTACGAGCAGTACTTC.

About this clonotype: Compared with germline, one end of the junction differs, possibly owing to a read error. The chain combines TRBV7-9 with TRBJ1-3; D is ambiguous. CDR1 and CDR2 (germline): SEHNR, FQNEAQ (reference sequence). The CDR3 consists of 12 residues. The CDR3 reads CASSSSPRRLVF. The DNA for the CDR3 is TGTGCCAGCAGCTCCTCGCCGCGTAGGTTGGTTTTT.

This clonotype was seen ten or more times. The CDR3: CASSFGASGRAKDTQYF. The CDR3 coding sequence is TGTGCCAGCAGCTTCGGGGCTAGCGGGAGGGCAAAAGATACGCAGTATTTT. The rearrangement joins TRBV7-9 to TRBJ2-3; the match to TRBD2 covers 12 bases. The CDR3 runs to 17 residues. V lost 3 bases to trimming and J lost 5 bases; unmatched junction nucleotides: 9. CDR1 SEHNR and CDR2 FQNEAQ come from the germline V gene (reference sequence). Supplemented by reference TRBV7-9 and TRBJ2-3, the full variable domain reads DTGVSQNPRHKITKRGQNVTFRCDPISEHNRLYWYRQTLGQGPEFLTYFQNEAQLEKSRLLSDRFSAERPKGSFSTLEIQRTEQGDSAMYLCASSFGASGRAKDTQYFGPGTRLTVL.

J is TRBJ2-1 and V is TRBV7-8; D perhaps matches TRBD1 (5 bases). CDR1 is SGHVS and CDR2 is FQNEAQ in the germline V gene. V was clipped by 0 bases and J by 8 bases, with 11 bases between them. CDR3 length equals 14 residues. CDR3 nucleotide sequence: TGTGCCAGCAGCTTAGCGGGGCTACGAGATGAGCAGTTCTTC. Translated: CASSLAGLRDEQFF.